Listed below are T cell receptor beta chains from one sample, sequenced in a study of identical twins. TCRdb recomputed calls from the 5' RACE reads with MiXCR, one row per CDR3 protein. Of approximately 410,000 distinct CDR3 sequences listed, about 18% are singletons. Sequenced input: naive T cells sorted from blood. The receptor set was obtained from a man aged 45 to 65 in good health. Each CDR3 is given with its conserved first and last residue. Not every row has a clone size; where given, it reads once, few, many or a size class.

TRBV29-1	few	TRBJ2-3	CSARTGTGRDTQYF
TRBV7-9	many	TRBJ1-2	CASSLETGLGYGYTF
TRBV20-1	.	TRBJ2-5	CSAPKVGGGETQYF
TRBV5-1	few	TRBJ2-3	CASSLEDKNTDTQYF
TRBV29-1	.	TRBJ2-3	CSGQRSSTDTQYF
TRBV20-1	few	TRBJ1-5	CSARDGPRLANQGSSNQPQHF
TRBV5-1	few	TRBJ2-5	CASSLFLGKGETQYF
TRBV18	many	TRBJ2-1	CASSPNSRYSSYNEQFF
TRBV28	.	TRBJ2-3	CASSQDSGSSIDTQYF
TRBV7-2	few	TRBJ2-1	CASSKTSGAINEQFF
TRBV5-5	few	TRBJ2-7	CASSPTDPRTPRYF
TRBV5-1	few	TRBJ2-4	CASSPGQGEGKNIQYF
TRBV6-2/TRBV6-3	.	TRBJ2-1	CASTPGPSTMYEQFF
TRBV20-1	.	TRBJ2-3	CSALRGDTQYF
TRBV6-1	.	TRBJ1-1	CASTYATGLLTEAFF
TRBV20-1	.	TRBJ2-7	CSAPLAEQYF
TRBV6-2/TRBV6-3	few	TRBJ1-5	CASSYKGNQPQHF
TRBV4-3	.	TRBJ2-7	CASSLRTESPYEQYF
TRBV11-2	many	TRBJ2-7	CASSLGLAGTYEQYF
TRBV25-1	.	TRBJ1-2	CASSRTGALYYGYTF
TRBV28	.	TRBJ2-4	CASSDRDRGPKLAKNIQYF
TRBV20-1	many	TRBJ2-5	CSARTSPYQETQYF
TRBV29-1	.	TRBJ2-3	CSVANWSTDTQYF
TRBV5-1	.	TRBJ1-6	CASSGGTVTSPLHF
TRBV20-1	few	TRBJ2-2	CSARTGTSVSSELFF
TRBV5-5	.	TRBJ1-1	CASSFYVTGSGTEAFF
TRBV5-1	many	TRBJ2-1	CASSGTSGFFNEQFF
TRBV6-5	few	TRBJ1-1	CASSLYRVNTEAFF
TRBV11-2	few	TRBJ1-1	CASRPWTGRGTEAFF
TRBV20-1	few	TRBJ1-2	CSAQSRAMEWVANYGYTF
TRBV14	.	TRBJ2-1	CASSRFRTSGRTNEQFF
TRBV3-1	.	TRBJ2-1	CASSPHSGLGNEQFF
TRBV5-1	few	TRBJ2-2	CASSLDPANTGELFF
TRBV12-3/TRBV12-4	.	TRBJ2-5	CASSLRKETQYF
TRBV9	many	TRBJ2-7	CASSARGLAGDAYEQYF
TRBV15	many	TRBJ2-7	CATSRDRGRVYEQYF
TRBV4-2	few	TRBJ2-5	CASSQQASGSWETQYF
TRBV25-1	.	TRBJ2-1	CASSGREGLAGDNEQFF
TRBV5-1	.	TRBJ1-2	CASSGEGLYTF
TRBV12-3/TRBV12-4	many	TRBJ1-6	CASSLGQGGSPLHF
TRBV7-2	many	TRBJ2-7	CASSLVRTRGSGEQYF
TRBV4-2	.	TRBJ2-1	CASSQDLSGGNYNEQFF
TRBV6-1	few	TRBJ2-7	CASSGTSDYEQYF